These 26 T cell receptor beta chains share one sample of origin, sequenced in a study of T-cell reconstitution after alpha-beta-depleted transplantation in children (dated by TCRdb to 2016 to 2017). The library was generated by PCR. These reads were obtained on an Illumina HiSeq 2500. TCR libraries were prepared with molecular barcoding, using unique molecular identifiers to normalize TCRbeta repertoire quantification. TCRdb itself trimmed the public reads at Q25 with fastp, ran MiXCR and retained productive beta chains. Every CDR3 protein is listed once, alongside the most common genes and DNA of its rows. This sample gives 150,000 to 200,000 distinct CDR3 sequences in total; roughly 15% of them show up just once. The ten largest clones add up to approximately 13% of the sample. This specimen consisted of PBMCs from the stem cell graft donor, obtained from the stem cell graft. These receptors were collected from a human donor who donated a stem cell graft to a child with acute lymphoblastic leukemia.

This clonotype was picked up many times. The rearrangement links TRBV6-5 to TRBJ2-3; D possibly corresponds to TRBD1 (6 bases). Trimming removed 6 bases at V and 6 bases at J, with 13 bases between. This CDR3 comprises 13 residues. Per germline, CDR1 MNHEY and CDR2 SVGAGI. CDR3 sequence: CASRPTGKDTQYF. The CDR3 DNA reads as TGTGCCAGCAGGCCCACAGGGAAGGATACGCAGTATTTT.

This chain uses TRBV13 with TRBJ2-5; 13 bases match TRBD2. Germline V lookup: CDR1 PRHDT, CDR2 FYEKMQ (reference sequence). This CDR3 is 18 amino acids long. CDR3 protein: CTCSLRDSTSGRMETQYF. The CDR3, as DNA: TGTACCTGCAGCCTCCGAGATTCGACTAGCGGGAGGATGGAGACCCAGTACTTC.

This clonotype was picked up many times. The V call is TRBV20-1, the J call TRBJ2-7, with D possibly being TRBD2 (6 bases). Germline CDR1 and CDR2: DFQATT and SNEGSKA (reference sequence). V was shortened by 6 bases and J by 3 bases, with 12 bases between the two germline ends. The CDR3 contains 12 residues. The DNA of the CDR3 is TGCAGTGCCGCGGGACCTAACTACGAGCAGTACTTC. It specifies CSAAGPNYEQYF.

This clonotype has at least ten counts. The chain recombines TRBV29-1 with TRBJ2-1; D is tentatively TRBD1 or TRBD2 (5 bases each). The germline V gene has CDR1 SQVTM and CDR2 ANQGSEA. The CDR3 sequence is 13 residues long. Trimming removed 8 bases at V and 0 bases at J, with 11 bases between. The CDR3 sequence is CSRSDSSYNEQFF. CDR3 coding DNA: TGCAGCCGTAGCGACAGCTCCTACAATGAGCAGTTCTTC.

Concerning this clonotype itself: A single base separates this from a much larger clone, so it may be a read error. The chain employs TRBV10-3 and TRBJ1-1; D is uncertain. CDR3 length equals 14 residues. CDR1 is ENHRY and CDR2 is SYGVKD in the germline V gene. Trimming shortened V by 4 bases and J by 5 bases, and 14 bases separated the two germline ends. The CDR3 is CAISAPGRKTEAFF. The CDR3 bases are TGTGCCATCAGTGCGCCCGGGAGGAAGACTGAAGCTTTCTTT.

This clonotype was seen ten or more times. The chain employs TRBV6-2 or TRBV6-3 and TRBJ2-2, with 7 bases matching TRBD1. With 5 bases clipped from V and 5 bases from J, the junction kept 8 bases outside the gene matches. The CDR3 loop spans 15 amino acids. Germline V gene lookup returns CDR1 MNHEY and CDR2 SVGEGT. CDR3 nucleotides: TGTGCCAGCAGTATCGACCGGGACAGTACCGGGGAGCTGTTTTTT. Translated: CASSIDRDSTGELFF.

This clonotype was counted at least ten times. Here the CDR3 DNA reads TGTGCCAGCAGTTGGCTAGCGGGGGCGACTGAGCAGTTCTTC. It translates to CASSWLAGATEQFF. V and J are TRBV12-3 or TRBV12-4 and TRBJ2-1, with 10 bases matching TRBD2. Trimming at V came to 4 bases and at J to 9 bases, leaving 6 bases not matched to a gene. The CDR3 is 14 amino acids.

This clonotype showed up just a few times. V and J are TRBV20-1 and TRBJ2-1; 10 bases line up with TRBD2. V gave up 0 bases and J gave up 9 bases; unmatched junction bases: 8. The germline V gene has CDR1 DFQATT and CDR2 SNEGSKA (reference sequence). This CDR3 region has 15 residues. The CDR3 is CSARESSGRATEQFF. In DNA form, the CDR3 reads TGCAGTGCTAGAGAGTCGAGCGGGAGGGCCACTGAGCAGTTCTTC.

This chain uses TRBV7-9 with TRBJ1-5; D gene unclear. The CDR3 sequence is 12 residues long. Between the trimmed V and J ends, which lost 3 bases and 6 bases, there was a span of 6 bases. Germline CDR1 reads SEHNR; CDR2 reads FQNEAQ (reference sequence). This chain's CDR3 is CASSFPGQPQHF. CDR3 bases: TGTGCCAGCAGCTTTCCAGGTCAGCCCCAGCATTTT.

This clonotype showed up many times. The chain employs TRBV5-1 and TRBJ1-4, with no clear D. CDR3 length equals 15 residues. V was trimmed by 6 bases and J by 0 bases, leaving 12 bases between them. CDR1 and CDR2 (germline): SGHRS, YFSETQ. For the CDR3, the DNA is TGCGCCAGCACCCAACAAGGATCAACTAATGAAAAACTGTTTTTT. Its translation is CASTQQGSTNEKLFF.

This clonotype has a count of ten or more. V gene TRBV5-1 combines with J gene TRBJ2-5, with a weak D call TRBD2 (6 bases). The germline V gene has CDR1 SGHRS and CDR2 YFSETQ. This CDR3 has 14 amino acids. Trimming left V 2 bases short and J 4 bases short, with 12 bases between. In DNA form, the CDR3 reads TGCGCCAGCAGCTTTGGCGGGATCGGAGAGACCCAGTACTTC. Protein: CASSFGGIGETQYF.

This clonotype has more than one count but fewer than ten. The rearrangement joins TRBV5-1 to TRBJ2-7, with 8 bases lining up with TRBD1. The CDR3 is 16 residues long. Trimming took 0 bases from V and 2 from J; bases not matched to a gene: 7. The germline CDR1 and CDR2 sequences are SGHRS and YFSETQ. In DNA, the CDR3 is TGCGCCAGCAGCTTGGACCGGACAGGGCCGACCTACGAGCAGTACTTC. This encodes CASSLDRTGPTYEQYF.

In its sample, this clonotype was seen many times. The chain uses TRBV28 and TRBJ1-5; D possibly corresponds to TRBD1 (6 bases). Per the germline V gene, CDR1 is MDHEN and CDR2 is SYDVKM. V was shortened by 3 bases and J by 1 base, with 13 bases between the two germline ends. CDR3 size: 16 residues. CDR3 coding DNA: TGTGCCAGCAGTTTCTGGGGGGCAGAAAGCAATCAGCCCCAGCATTTT. Translating gives CASSFWGAESNQPQHF.

This clonotype was recorded many times. The chain has TRBV20-1 and TRBJ2-7; 9 nucleotides agree with TRBD2. The CDR3 contains 14 residues. Per germline, CDR1 DFQATT and CDR2 SNEGSKA (reference sequence). The V and J ends lost 0 bases and 9 bases, in that order; junction bases with no gene match: 9. The CDR3 DNA sequence: TGCAGTGCTAGAGATCGACTAGCGGATGGGGGGCAGTACTTC. This gives the protein CSARDRLADGGQYF.

This clonotype has only a few counts. This rearrangement joins TRBV5-1 to TRBJ1-2, with a weak D call TRBD1 (5 bases). Germline CDR1 reads SGHRS; CDR2 reads YFSETQ. V lost 4 bases and J lost 4, with 26 bases in between. This CDR3 contains 18 residues. CDR3 residues: CASSPQSYGQGIFYGYTF. The CDR3 bases are TGCGCCAGCAGCCCACAGTCTTATGGCCAGGGAATCTTCTATGGCTACACCTTC.

This clonotype was detected many times. The chain is built from TRBV29-1 and TRBJ1-1, with TRBD1 matching 9 bases. V was clipped by 4 bases and J by 5 bases; unmatched bases: 2. Germline lookup yields CDR1 SQVTM and CDR2 ANQGSEA. The CDR3 has 12 residues. CDR3: CSVGTGETEAFF. CDR3 sequence (DNA): TGCAGCGTTGGGACAGGGGAGACTGAAGCTTTCTTT. Together with reference TRBV29-1 and TRBJ1-1, the CDR3 gives the full variable domain: SAVISQKPSRDICQRGTSLTIQCQVDSQVTMMFWYRQQPGQSLTLIATANQGSEATYESGFVIDKFPISRPNLTFSTLTVSNMSPEDSSIYLCSVGTGETEAFFGQGTRLTVV.

The V call is TRBV10-3, the J call TRBJ2-3; 7 bases agree with TRBD1. CDR3 size: 14 residues. The trim removed 6 bases at V and 0 bases at J, leaving 3 bases unmatched. Germline V gene data show CDR1 as ENHRY and CDR2 as SYGVKD. The CDR3 DNA is TGTGCCATCAGGGAGACAGGGAGCACAGATACGCAGTATTTT. Amino acid sequence: CAIRETGSTDTQYF.

This clonotype was found many times. This chain joins TRBV5-1 and TRBJ2-5; 10 bases map to TRBD2. The germline CDR1 and CDR2 sequences are SGHRS and YFSETQ. Losses at the gene ends were 4 bases for V and 5 bases for J; bases not matched to a gene: 11. The CDR3 extends over 16 amino acids. CDR3 DNA sequence: TGCGCCAGCAGCCCGGATGCTCTGACTAGCGGGGAGACCCAGTACTTC. This translates into CASSPDALTSGETQYF.

This clonotype was picked up many times. The chain uses TRBV11-3 and TRBJ2-1; D gene unclear. Germline V gene data show CDR1 as SGHNT and CDR2 as YENEEA. Trimming stripped 3 bases from V and 5 bases from J, with 14 bases between. The CDR3 is 15 residues long. The CDR3 is CASSFPFSRDNEQFF. Written as DNA, the CDR3 is TGTGCCAGCAGCTTCCCGTTTAGCCGCGACAATGAGCAGTTCTTC.

Many counts were recorded for this clonotype. The chain links TRBV6-5 to TRBJ2-7; unclear D gene. Trimming cost V 0 bases and J 0 bases, with 9 bases left between them. CDR3 length: 15 amino acids. CDR1 is MNHEY and CDR2 is SVGAGI in the germline V gene. The CDR3 loop is CASSYSALSSYEQYF. As DNA, the CDR3 is TGTGCCAGCAGTTACTCGGCCCTCAGCTCCTACGAGCAGTACTTC.

This clonotype was counted only a few times. The chain links TRBV7-9 to TRBJ1-1, with 12 bases identical to TRBD1. The CDR3 is 15 amino acids. J gave up 10 bases and V 4 bases, and 10 bases lay outside the gene matches. Per germline, CDR1 SEHNR and CDR2 FQNEAQ (reference sequence). CDR3 coding DNA: TGTGCCAGCAGCTCCCCGGGACAGGGGGCGCGGGGAGCTTTCTTT. Its protein is CASSSPGQGARGAFF.

This clonotype has at least ten counts. The V gene is TRBV5-1, the J gene TRBJ2-6; no clear D. Per germline, CDR1 SGHRS and CDR2 YFSETQ. V lost 0 bases to trimming and J lost 2 bases, with 21 bases between them. The CDR3 has 20 residues. The DNA for the CDR3 is TGCGCCAGCAGCTTGGCCTCTTACCGAGTTAGATCCACTGGGGCCAACGTCCTGACTTTC. It translates to CASSLASYRVRSTGANVLTF.

J is TRBJ1-1 and V is TRBV9; D is uncertain. The CDR3 sequence is 16 residues long. V was trimmed by 4 bases and J by 4 bases, leaving 20 bases between them. The germline V gene has CDR1 SGDLS and CDR2 YYNGEE. This chain's CDR3 is CASSPPRAEGLTEAFF. Here the CDR3 DNA reads TGTGCCAGCAGCCCCCCTAGGGCCGAGGGCCTCACTGAAGCTTTCTTT.

The chain combines TRBV5-6 with TRBJ2-1; 9 bases fit TRBD2. Germline lookup yields CDR1 SGHDT and CDR2 YYEEEE. Trimming took 4 bases from V and 9 from J; bases not matched to a gene: 11. This CDR3 is built from 15 residues. The CDR3 region has the DNA TGTGCCAGCAGCACCCCCGGGACTAGCTATGGTGAGCAGTTCTTC. It yields the protein CASSTPGTSYGEQFF.

This clonotype was found once. Just one base apart from a much larger clone, this may be a read error. The conserved final phenylalanine or tryptophan is absent from the CDR3, which likely points to a read error. This chain connects TRBV20-1 to TRBJ2-2; D is undetermined. The germline V and J ends were trimmed by 2 bases and 3 bases, with 10 bases remaining between them. The CDR3 contains 14 residues. The germline V gene has CDR1 DFQATT and CDR2 SNEGSKA (reference sequence). The CDR3 DNA reads TGCAGTGCTAGATTAGGACGGCACACCGGGGAGCTGTTTCTT. Encoded protein: CSARLGRHTGELFL.

The rearrangement joins TRBV6-2 or TRBV6-3 to TRBJ2-7, with 7 bases lining up with TRBD2. Germline values: CDR1 MNHEY, CDR2 SVGEGT. The ends lost 0 bases at V and 5 bases at J; junction bases unmatched: 16. The CDR3 loop spans 18 amino acids. CDR3 sequence (DNA): TGTGCCAGCAGTTACTCGAGGCTCGCGGGTGGGACTAACCACGAGCAGTACTTC. It translates to CASSYSRLAGGTNHEQYF.